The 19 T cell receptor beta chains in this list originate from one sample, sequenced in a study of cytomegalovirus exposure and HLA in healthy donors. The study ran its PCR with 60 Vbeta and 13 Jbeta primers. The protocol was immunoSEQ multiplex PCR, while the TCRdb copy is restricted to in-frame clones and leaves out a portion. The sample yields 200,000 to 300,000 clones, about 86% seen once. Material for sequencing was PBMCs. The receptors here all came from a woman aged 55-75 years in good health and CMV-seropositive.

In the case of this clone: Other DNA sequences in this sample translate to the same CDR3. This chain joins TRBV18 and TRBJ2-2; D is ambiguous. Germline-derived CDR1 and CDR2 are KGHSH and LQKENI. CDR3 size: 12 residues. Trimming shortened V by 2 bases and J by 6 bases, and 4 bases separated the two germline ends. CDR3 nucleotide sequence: TGTGCCAGCTCACCATCTGCCGGGGAGCTGTTTTTT. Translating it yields CASSPSAGELFF.

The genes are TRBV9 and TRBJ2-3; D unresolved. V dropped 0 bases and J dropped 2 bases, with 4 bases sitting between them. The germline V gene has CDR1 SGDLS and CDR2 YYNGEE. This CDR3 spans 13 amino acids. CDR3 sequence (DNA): TGTGCCAGCAGCGTAGCGTTCACAGATACGCAGTATTTT. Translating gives CASSVAFTDTQYF.

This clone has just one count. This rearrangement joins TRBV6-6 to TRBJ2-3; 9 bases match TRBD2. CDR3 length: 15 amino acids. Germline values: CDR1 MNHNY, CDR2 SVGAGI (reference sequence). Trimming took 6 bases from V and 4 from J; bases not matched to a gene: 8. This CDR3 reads CASRGGSGRSDTQYF. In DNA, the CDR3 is TGTGCCAGCAGAGGAGGTAGCGGGAGATCAGATACGCAGTATTTT.

CDR3 in amino acids: CSRRYEQYF. CDR3 bases: TGCAGTCGGCGGTACGAGCAGTACTTC. This sequence joins TRBV20-1 and TRBJ2-7; no reliable D call. Trimming took off 8 bases at V and 4 bases at J, with 6 bases between the two ends. The CDR3 totals 9 residues. Germline V CDR1 and CDR2: DFQATT, SNEGSKA (reference sequence).

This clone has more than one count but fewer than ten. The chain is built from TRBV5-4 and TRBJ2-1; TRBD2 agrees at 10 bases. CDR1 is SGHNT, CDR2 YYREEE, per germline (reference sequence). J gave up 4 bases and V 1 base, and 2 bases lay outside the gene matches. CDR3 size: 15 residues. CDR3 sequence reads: CASSLRSGRYNEQFF. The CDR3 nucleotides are TGTGCCAGCAGCTTGCGTAGCGGGAGGTACAATGAGCAGTTCTTC.

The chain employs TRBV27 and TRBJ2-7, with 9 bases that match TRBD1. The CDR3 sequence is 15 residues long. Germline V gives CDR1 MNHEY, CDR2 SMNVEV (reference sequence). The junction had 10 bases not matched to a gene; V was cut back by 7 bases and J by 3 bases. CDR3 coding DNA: TGTGCCAGCACCTCTCCGGGACAGGGAATCTACGAGCAGTACTTC. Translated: CASTSPGQGIYEQYF.

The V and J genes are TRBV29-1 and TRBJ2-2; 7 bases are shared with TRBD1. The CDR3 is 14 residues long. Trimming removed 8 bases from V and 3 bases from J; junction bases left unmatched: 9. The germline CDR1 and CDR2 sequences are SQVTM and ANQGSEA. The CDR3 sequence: CSSRAGGDTGELFF. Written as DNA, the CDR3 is TGCAGCTCACGGGCAGGGGGAGACACCGGGGAGCTGTTTTTT.

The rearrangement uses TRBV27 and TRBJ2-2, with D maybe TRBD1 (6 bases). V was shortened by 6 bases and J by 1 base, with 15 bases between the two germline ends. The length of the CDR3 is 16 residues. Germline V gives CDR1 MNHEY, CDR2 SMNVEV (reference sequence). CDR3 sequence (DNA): TGTGCCAGCAGCCGCAACAGGGCCTTGAACACCGGGGAGCTGTTTTTT. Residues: CASSRNRALNTGELFF.

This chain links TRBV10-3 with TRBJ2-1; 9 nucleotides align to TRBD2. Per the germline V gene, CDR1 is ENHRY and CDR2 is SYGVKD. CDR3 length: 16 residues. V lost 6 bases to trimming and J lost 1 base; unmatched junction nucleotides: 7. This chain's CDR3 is CAIRSQSGRSYNEQFF. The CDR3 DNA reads TGTGCCATCAGAAGTCAGAGCGGGAGGTCCTACAATGAGCAGTTCTTC.

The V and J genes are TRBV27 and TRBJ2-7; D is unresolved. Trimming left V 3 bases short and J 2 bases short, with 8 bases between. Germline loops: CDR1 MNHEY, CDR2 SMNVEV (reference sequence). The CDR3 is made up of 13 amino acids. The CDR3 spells CASSLARPYEQYF. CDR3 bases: TGTGCCAGCAGTTTGGCCCGCCCCTACGAGCAGTACTTC.

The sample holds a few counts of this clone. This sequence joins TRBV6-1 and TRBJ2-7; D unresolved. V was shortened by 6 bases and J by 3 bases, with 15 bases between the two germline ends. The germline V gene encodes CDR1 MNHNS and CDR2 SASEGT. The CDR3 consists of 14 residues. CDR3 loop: CASRVLDTFYEQYF. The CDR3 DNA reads TGTGCCAGCAGAGTCTTAGACACCTTCTACGAGCAGTACTTC.

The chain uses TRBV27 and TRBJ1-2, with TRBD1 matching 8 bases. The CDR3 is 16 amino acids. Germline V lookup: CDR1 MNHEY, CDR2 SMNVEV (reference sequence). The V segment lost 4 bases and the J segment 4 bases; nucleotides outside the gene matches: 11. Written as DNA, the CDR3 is TGTGCCAGCAGTTACTATGGACAGGGCGGCAGCTATGGCTACACCTTC. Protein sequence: CASSYYGQGGSYGYTF.

The CDR3 reads CASKGQQLLNTEAFF. In DNA, the CDR3 is TGTGCCAGCAAAGGACAGCAGCTTTTGAACACTGAAGCTTTCTTT. The V gene is TRBV2, the J gene TRBJ1-1; D may be TRBD1 (6 bases). There are 15 residues in the CDR3. The germline CDR1 and CDR2 sequences are SNHLY and FYNNEI. V was clipped by 7 bases and J by 0 bases, with 15 bases between them.

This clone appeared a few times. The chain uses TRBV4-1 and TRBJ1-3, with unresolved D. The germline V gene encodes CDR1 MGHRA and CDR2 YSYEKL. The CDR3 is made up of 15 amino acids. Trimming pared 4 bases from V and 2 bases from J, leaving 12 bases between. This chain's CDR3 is CASSPPWRTGNTIYF. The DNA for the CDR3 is TGCGCCAGCAGCCCTCCCTGGCGGACTGGAAACACCATATATTTT.

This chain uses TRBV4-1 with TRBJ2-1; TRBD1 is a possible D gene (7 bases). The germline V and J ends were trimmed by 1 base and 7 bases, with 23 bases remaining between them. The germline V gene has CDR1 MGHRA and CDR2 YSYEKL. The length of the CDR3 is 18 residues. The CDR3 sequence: CASSQVPSLLAGGNEQFF. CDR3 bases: TGCGCCAGCAGCCAAGTTCCGAGTCTACTAGCAGGGGGGAATGAGCAGTTCTTC.

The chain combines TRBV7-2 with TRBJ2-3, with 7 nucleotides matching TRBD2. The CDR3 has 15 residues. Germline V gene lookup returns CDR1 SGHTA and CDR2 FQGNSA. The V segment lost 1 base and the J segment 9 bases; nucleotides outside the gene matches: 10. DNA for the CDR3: TGTGCCAGCAGCTTAGTAACCCGGGAGACTAGCACGCAGTATTTT. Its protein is CASSLVTRETSTQYF.

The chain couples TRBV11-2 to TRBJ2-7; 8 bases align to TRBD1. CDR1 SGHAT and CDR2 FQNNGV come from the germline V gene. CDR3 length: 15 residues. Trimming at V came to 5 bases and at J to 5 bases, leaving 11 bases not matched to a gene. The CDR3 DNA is TGTGCCAGCAGCCCATGGCCAGGGGGCATCGACGAGCAGTACTTC. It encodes CASSPWPGGIDEQYF.

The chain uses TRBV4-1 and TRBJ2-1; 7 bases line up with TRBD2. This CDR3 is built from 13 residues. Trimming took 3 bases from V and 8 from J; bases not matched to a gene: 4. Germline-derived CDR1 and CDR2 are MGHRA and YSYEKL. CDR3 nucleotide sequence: TGCGCCAGCAGCCATAACCTAGCGGATGAGCAGTTCTTC. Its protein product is CASSHNLADEQFF.

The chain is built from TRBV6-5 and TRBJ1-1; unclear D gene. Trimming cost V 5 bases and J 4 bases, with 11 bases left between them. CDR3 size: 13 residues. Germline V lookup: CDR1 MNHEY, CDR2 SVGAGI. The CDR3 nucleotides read TGTGCCAGCAGTATCCCAGGTACCACTGAAGCTTTCTTT. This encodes CASSIPGTTEAFF.